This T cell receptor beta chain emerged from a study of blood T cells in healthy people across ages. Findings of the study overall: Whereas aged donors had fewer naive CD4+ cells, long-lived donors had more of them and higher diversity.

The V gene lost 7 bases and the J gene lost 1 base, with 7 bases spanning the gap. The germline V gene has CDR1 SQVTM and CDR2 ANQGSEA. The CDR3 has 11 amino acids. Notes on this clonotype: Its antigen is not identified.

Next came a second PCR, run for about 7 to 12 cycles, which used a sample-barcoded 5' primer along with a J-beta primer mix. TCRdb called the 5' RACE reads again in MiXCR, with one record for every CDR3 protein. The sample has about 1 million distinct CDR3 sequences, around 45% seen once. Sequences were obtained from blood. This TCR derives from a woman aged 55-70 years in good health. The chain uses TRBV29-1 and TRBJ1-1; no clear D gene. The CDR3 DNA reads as TGCAGCGCGTCAGGGAACACTGAAGCTTTCTTT. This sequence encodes CSASGNTEAFF.